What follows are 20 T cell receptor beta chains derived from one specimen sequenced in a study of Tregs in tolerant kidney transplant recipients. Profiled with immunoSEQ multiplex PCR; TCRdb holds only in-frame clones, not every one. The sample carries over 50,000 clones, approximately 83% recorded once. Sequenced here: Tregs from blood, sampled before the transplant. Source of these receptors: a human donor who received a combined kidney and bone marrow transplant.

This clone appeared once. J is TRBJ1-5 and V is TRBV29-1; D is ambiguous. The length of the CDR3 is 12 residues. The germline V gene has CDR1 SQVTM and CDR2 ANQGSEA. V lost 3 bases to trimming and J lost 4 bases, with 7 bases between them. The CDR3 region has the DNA TGCAGCGTTGATCCGGGGAATCAGCCCCAGCATTTT. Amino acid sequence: CSVDPGNQPQHF.

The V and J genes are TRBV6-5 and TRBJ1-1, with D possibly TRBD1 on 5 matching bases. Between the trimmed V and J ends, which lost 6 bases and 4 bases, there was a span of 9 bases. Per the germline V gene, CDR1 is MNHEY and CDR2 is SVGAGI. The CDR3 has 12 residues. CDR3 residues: CASRGRATEAFF. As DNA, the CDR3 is TGTGCCAGCAGGGGGCGGGCCACTGAAGCTTTCTTT.

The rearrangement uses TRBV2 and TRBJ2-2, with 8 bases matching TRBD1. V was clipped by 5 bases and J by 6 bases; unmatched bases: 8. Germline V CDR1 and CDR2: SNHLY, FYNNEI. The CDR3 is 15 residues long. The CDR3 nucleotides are TGTGCCAGCAGTCTGGACAGGGCGTTGGCCGGGGAGCTGTTTTTT. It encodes CASSLDRALAGELFF.

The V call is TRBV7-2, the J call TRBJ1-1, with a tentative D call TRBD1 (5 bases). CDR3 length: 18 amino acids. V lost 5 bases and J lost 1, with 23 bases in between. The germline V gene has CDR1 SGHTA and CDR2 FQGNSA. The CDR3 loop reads CASSQVLGRAPANTEAFF. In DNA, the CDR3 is TGTGCCAGCAGCCAAGTCCTGGGCAGGGCGCCTGCGAACACTGAAGCTTTCTTT.

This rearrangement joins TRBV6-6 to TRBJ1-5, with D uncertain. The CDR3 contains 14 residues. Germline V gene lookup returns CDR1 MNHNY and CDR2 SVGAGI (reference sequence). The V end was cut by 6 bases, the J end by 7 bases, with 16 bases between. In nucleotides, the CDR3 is TGTGCCAGCAGACGAATGAGGGAATCGCAGCCCCAGCATTTT. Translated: CASRRMRESQPQHF.

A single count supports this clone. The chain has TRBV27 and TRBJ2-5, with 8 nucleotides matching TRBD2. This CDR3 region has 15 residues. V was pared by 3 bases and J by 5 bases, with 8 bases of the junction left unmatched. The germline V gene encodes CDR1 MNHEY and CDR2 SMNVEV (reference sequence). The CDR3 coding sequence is TGTGCCAGCAGTTTGACCGGGACTAGTGTGGAGACCCAGTACTTC. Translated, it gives CASSLTGTSVETQYF.

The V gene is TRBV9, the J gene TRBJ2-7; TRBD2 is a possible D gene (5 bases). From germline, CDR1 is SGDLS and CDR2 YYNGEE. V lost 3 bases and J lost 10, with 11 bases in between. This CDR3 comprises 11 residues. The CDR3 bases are TGTGCCAGCAGCGCGGGGATCACTCAGTACTTC. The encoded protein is CASSAGITQYF.

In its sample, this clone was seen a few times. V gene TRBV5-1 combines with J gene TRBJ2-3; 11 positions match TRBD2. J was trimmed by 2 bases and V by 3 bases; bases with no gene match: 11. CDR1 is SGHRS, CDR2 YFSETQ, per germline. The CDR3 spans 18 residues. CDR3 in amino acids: CASSSPRLAGRFTDTQYF. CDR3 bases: TGCGCCAGCAGCTCCCCCCGACTAGCGGGGCGGTTCACAGATACGCAGTATTTT.

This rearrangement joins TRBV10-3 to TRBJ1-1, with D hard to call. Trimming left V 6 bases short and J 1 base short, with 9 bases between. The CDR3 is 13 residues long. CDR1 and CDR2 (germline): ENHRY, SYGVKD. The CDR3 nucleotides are TGTGCCATCAGACTTTCCGAGAACACTGAAGCTTTCTTT. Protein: CAIRLSENTEAFF.

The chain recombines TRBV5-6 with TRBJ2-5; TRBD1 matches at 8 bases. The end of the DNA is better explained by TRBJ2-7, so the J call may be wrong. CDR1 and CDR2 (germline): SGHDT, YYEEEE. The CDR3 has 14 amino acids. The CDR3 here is CASSFRDRFYEQYF. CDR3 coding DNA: TGTGCCAGCAGCTTTAGGGACAGGTTCTACGAGCAGTACTTC.

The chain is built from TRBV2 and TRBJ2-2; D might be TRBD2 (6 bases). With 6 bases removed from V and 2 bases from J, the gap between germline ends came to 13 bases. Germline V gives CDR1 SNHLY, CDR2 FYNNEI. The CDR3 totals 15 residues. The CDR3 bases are TGTGCCAGCAGAATGGGACTGATAAACACCGGGGAGCTGTTTTTT. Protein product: CASRMGLINTGELFF.

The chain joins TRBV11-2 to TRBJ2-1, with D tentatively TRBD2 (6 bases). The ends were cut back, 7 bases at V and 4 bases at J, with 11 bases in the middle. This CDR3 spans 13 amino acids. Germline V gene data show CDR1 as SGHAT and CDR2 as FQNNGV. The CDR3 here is CASKRGFYNEQFF. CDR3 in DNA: TGTGCCAGCAAACGGGGGTTTTACAATGAGCAGTTCTTC.

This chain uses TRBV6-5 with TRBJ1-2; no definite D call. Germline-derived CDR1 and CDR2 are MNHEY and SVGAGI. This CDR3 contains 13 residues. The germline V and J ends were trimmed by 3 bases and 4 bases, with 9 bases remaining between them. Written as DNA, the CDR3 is TGTGCCAGCAGTTATTTGAGGGCCTATGGCTACACCTTC. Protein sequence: CASSYLRAYGYTF.

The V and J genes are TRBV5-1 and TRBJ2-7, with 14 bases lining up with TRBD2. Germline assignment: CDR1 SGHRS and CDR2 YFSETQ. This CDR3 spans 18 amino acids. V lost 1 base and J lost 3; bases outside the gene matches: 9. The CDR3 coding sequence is TGCGCCAGCAGCTTGCGAGCCGGGACTAGCGGGAGTAGCTACGAGCAGTACTTC. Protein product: CASSLRAGTSGSSYEQYF.

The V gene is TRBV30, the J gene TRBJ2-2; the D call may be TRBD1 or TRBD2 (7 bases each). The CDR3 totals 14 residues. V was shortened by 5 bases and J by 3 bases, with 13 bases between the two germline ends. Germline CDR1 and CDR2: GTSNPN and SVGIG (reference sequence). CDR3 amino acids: CAWSQGGYTGELFF. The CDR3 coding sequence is TGTGCCTGGTCTCAGGGGGGGTACACCGGGGAGCTGTTTTTT.

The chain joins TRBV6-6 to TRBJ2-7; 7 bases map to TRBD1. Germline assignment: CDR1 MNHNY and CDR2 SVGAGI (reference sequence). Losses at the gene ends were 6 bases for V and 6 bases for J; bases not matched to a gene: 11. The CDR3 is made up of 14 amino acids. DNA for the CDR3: TGTGCCAGCAGCTCGACAGGGACCCTCTGCGAGCAGTACTTC. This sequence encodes CASSSTGTLCEQYF.

Here the CDR3 reads CASSARAWPDTQYF. Here the CDR3 DNA reads TGTGCCAGCAGCGCCAGGGCCTGGCCAGATACGCAGTATTTT. The J gene is TRBJ2-3, the V gene TRBV9; tentative D call: TRBD1 (5 bases). Between the trimmed V and J ends, which lost 3 bases and 4 bases, there was a span of 12 bases. This CDR3 region has 14 residues. Germline V gene lookup returns CDR1 SGDLS and CDR2 YYNGEE.

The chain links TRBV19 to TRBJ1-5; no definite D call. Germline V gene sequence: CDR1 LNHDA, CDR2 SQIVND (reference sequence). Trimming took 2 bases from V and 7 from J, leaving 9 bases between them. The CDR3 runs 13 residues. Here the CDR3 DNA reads TGTGCCAGTAGTATAAGCGGAGGGCAGCCCCAGCATTTT. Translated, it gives CASSISGGQPQHF.

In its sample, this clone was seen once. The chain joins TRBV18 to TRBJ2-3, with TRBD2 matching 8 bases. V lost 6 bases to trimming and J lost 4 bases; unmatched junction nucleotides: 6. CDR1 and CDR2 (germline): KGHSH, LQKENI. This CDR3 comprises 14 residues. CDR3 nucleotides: TGTGCCAGCTCCCCTCTCGGGGGGGCAGATACGCAGTATTTT. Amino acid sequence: CASSPLGGADTQYF.

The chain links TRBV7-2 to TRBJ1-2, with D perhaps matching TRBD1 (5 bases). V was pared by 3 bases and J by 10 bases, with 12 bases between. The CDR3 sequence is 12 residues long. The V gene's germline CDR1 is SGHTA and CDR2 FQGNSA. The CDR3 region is CASSLVGDYYTF. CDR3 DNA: TGTGCCAGCAGCTTGGTAGGGGATTACTACACCTTC.